These T cell receptor beta chains were read from a single sample in a study of graft-versus-host responses after intestinal transplantation. Their cognate antigens are unknown. Using immunoSEQ multiplex PCR, the repertoire was profiled, and TCRdb retains in-frame clones only, with some absent. The data hold more than 95,000 clones, with approximately 84% observed a single time. Material: unstimulated CD4+ T cells sorted from spleen or lymph node cells, obtained before intestinal transplant. These receptors originate from a human donor who received an intestinal transplant. Each CDR3 is given without its conserved first and last residue. Fields, in order: CDR3 length, V gene, J gene, CDR3 protein.

cdr3_length: 13
v_call: TRBV2
j_call: TRBJ2-7
cdr3_aa: ASSEAGIGTYEQY

cdr3_length: 15
v_call: TRBV7-2
j_call: TRBJ2-7
cdr3_aa: ASSLEPASGSPYEQY

cdr3_length: 12
v_call: TRBV19
j_call: TRBJ1-5
cdr3_aa: ASGQEWRNQPQH

cdr3_length: 13
v_call: TRBV11-2
j_call: TRBJ2-7
cdr3_aa: ASSPLDSPGVEQY

cdr3_length: 11
v_call: TRBV29-1
j_call: TRBJ1-6
cdr3_aa: SVRAGSNSPLH

cdr3_length: 10
v_call: TRBV7-7
j_call: TRBJ2-7
cdr3_aa: ASSLMVCEQY

cdr3_length: 10
v_call: TRBV29-1
j_call: TRBJ1-1
cdr3_aa: SVDIGGTEAF

cdr3_length: 12
v_call: TRBV19
j_call: TRBJ2-3
cdr3_aa: ASRKRGGVDTQY

cdr3_length: 15
v_call: TRBV4-1
j_call: TRBJ1-3
cdr3_aa: ASSQDAGRSSGNTIY

cdr3_length: 12
v_call: TRBV12-5
j_call: TRBJ2-3
cdr3_aa: ASGLDRPTDTQY

cdr3_length: 12
v_call: TRBV6-1
j_call: TRBJ2-3
cdr3_aa: ASSVASGTDTQY

cdr3_length: 12
v_call: TRBV5-4
j_call: TRBJ1-1
cdr3_aa: ASSLGHLNTEAF

cdr3_length: 11
v_call: TRBV30
j_call: TRBJ1-2
cdr3_aa: AWSPTIDYGYT

cdr3_length: 14
v_call: TRBV6-5
j_call: TRBJ2-1
cdr3_aa: ASSYSEWSGRYEQF

cdr3_length: 13
v_call: TRBV7-3
j_call: TRBJ2-6
cdr3_aa: ASSRDRVGANVLT

cdr3_length: 17
v_call: TRBV15
j_call: -
cdr3_aa: ATSRDTVREERLFYEQY

cdr3_length: 13
v_call: TRBV5-4
j_call: TRBJ2-2
cdr3_aa: ASSLARQNTGELF

cdr3_length: 15
v_call: TRBV28
j_call: TRBJ2-2
cdr3_aa: ASRESGTSGTAGELF

cdr3_length: 13
v_call: TRBV18
j_call: TRBJ1-4
cdr3_aa: ASSPPSGGNEKLF

cdr3_length: 13
v_call: TRBV4-2
j_call: TRBJ1-6
cdr3_aa: ASRAGDRDNSPLH

cdr3_length: 16
v_call: TRBV5-4
j_call: TRBJ2-5
cdr3_aa: ASSVGTSGSSISATQY

cdr3_length: 13
v_call: TRBV6-5
j_call: TRBJ2-1
cdr3_aa: ASSYSIFGANEQF

cdr3_length: 16
v_call: TRBV4-1
j_call: TRBJ2-7
cdr3_aa: ASSQVAGRRRSSYEQY

cdr3_length: 14
v_call: TRBV11-1
j_call: TRBJ2-1
cdr3_aa: ASSWTSEHSYNEQF

cdr3_length: 10
v_call: TRBV5-3
j_call: TRBJ2-5
cdr3_aa: ALRPYQETQY

cdr3_length: 16
v_call: TRBV19
j_call: TRBJ1-6
cdr3_aa: ASRRTGGPRPYNSPLH

cdr3_length: 14
v_call: TRBV7-9
j_call: TRBJ1-3
cdr3_aa: ASSLLTGSSGNTIY

cdr3_length: 11
v_call: TRBV7-3
j_call: TRBJ2-5
cdr3_aa: ASSPGLAETQY

cdr3_length: 14
v_call: TRBV21-1
j_call: TRBJ1-5
cdr3_aa: ASSKALGQGHQPQH

cdr3_length: 13
v_call: TRBV19
j_call: TRBJ1-4
cdr3_aa: ASSMKGQVPEKLF

cdr3_length: 12
v_call: TRBV13
j_call: TRBJ1-4
cdr3_aa: ASSLGRASEKLF

cdr3_length: 12
v_call: TRBV10-3
j_call: TRBJ2-3
cdr3_aa: AISESEGGDTQY

cdr3_length: 13
v_call: TRBV29-1
j_call: TRBJ2-2
cdr3_aa: SVRRGGALDGELF

cdr3_length: 13
v_call: TRBV18
j_call: TRBJ2-1
cdr3_aa: ASSPSLAGVYEQF

cdr3_length: 13
v_call: TRBV11-2
j_call: TRBJ2-7
cdr3_aa: ASSLDSMGPYEQY

cdr3_length: 13
v_call: TRBV27
j_call: TRBJ2-7
cdr3_aa: ASSRKTSGSYEQY

cdr3_length: 13
v_call: TRBV5-4
j_call: TRBJ2-5
cdr3_aa: ASRNRDSLEETQY

cdr3_length: 14
v_call: TRBV9
j_call: TRBJ2-3
cdr3_aa: ASSALTSGGTDTQY

cdr3_length: 13
v_call: TRBV5-1
j_call: TRBJ2-7
cdr3_aa: ASSTAAGTANEQY

cdr3_length: 13
v_call: TRBV5-1
j_call: TRBJ2-1
cdr3_aa: ARVVGQGDSDEQF

cdr3_length: 14
v_call: TRBV28
j_call: TRBJ2-3
cdr3_aa: ASSLAGSVLTDTQY

cdr3_length: 14
v_call: TRBV9
j_call: TRBJ1-6
cdr3_aa: ASSSHIGVGNSPLH

cdr3_length: 10
v_call: TRBV6-1
j_call: TRBJ2-1
cdr3_aa: ASGDRGDEQF

cdr3_length: 10
v_call: TRBV27
j_call: TRBJ1-2
cdr3_aa: ASSQQGYGYT

cdr3_length: 12
v_call: TRBV5-1
j_call: TRBJ1-4
cdr3_aa: ASSLGQGDEKLF

cdr3_length: 12
v_call: TRBV19
j_call: TRBJ1-1
cdr3_aa: ASSPGRVDTEAF

cdr3_length: 14
v_call: TRBV4-1
j_call: TRBJ2-7
cdr3_aa: ASSQEVGDSLVGQY